In its sample, the clone carrying this T cell receptor beta chain was seen once. This entry belongs to a study of shared clonotypes between healthy human individuals. V gave up 6 bases and J gave up 0 bases, with 33 bases separating them. This CDR3 contains 22 residues. CDR1 SGHVT and CDR2 SQSDAQ come from the germline V gene. Data came from immunoSEQ multiplex PCR; TCRdb stores just in-frame clones and leaves some out. The data show some 2,400,000 clones, approximately 94% seen once. Sequencing input: naive CD4+ T cells sorted from blood. Subset here: CD45RA+ positively selected. The clonotype comes from a man younger than 35 in good health. The chain is built from TRBV7-4 and TRBJ2-4; D is perhaps TRBD2 (6 bases). This CDR3 reads CASRQGLAYDSGDCVAKNIQYF. CDR3 nucleotides: TGTGCCAGCAGGCAGGGACTCGCGTATGATTCCGGAGATTGTGTAGCCAAAAACATTCAGTACTTC.